This entry describes one T cell receptor beta chain. V lost 5 bases and J 0 bases, leaving 13 bases between the germline ends. There are 15 residues in the CDR3. CDR1 is SGHAT, CDR2 FQDESV, per germline (reference sequence). The data originate from a study of spatial heterogeneity in lung cancer. A unique molecular identifier was carried by every single TCR cDNA molecule. TCRdb reanalysed the 5' RACE reads using MiXCR and keeps one entry per CDR3 protein. This sample yields just under 95,000 distinct CDR3 sequences, of which less than 15% are seen a single time; more than 40% belongs to the top ten. Sample time point: sample taken at primary tumor resection. Whole RNA from tumor, nontumor lung or frozen PBMC was sequenced unsorted.

The sequenced sample was PBMCs, obtained at surgery. V usage is TRBV11-1 and J usage is TRBJ1-1, with D possibly matching TRBD1 (5 bases). This sequence originates from a male donor with early-stage non-small cell lung cancer. CDR3 protein: CASSAPGRLNTEAFF. The CDR3 DNA is TGTGCCAGCAGCGCCCCGGGGCGGTTGAACACTGAAGCTTTCTTT.